Each of the 11 T cell receptor beta chains below was sequenced from the same sample in a study of blood T cells in healthy people across ages. Through a sample-barcoded 5' primer and a J-beta primer mix, a second PCR was run for roughly 7 to 12 cycles. TCRdb reprocessed the 5' RACE reads via MiXCR and lists one record per CDR3 protein. The data contain fewer than 1,200,000 distinct CDR3 sequences, roughly a quarter of them singletons. This sample was shared with a second study, whose subject was T cells of mothers and their children.

Source material: blood. These receptors were taken from a girl under 10 years old in good health.

The gene calls are TRBV6-2 or TRBV6-3 and TRBJ2-5; the D is unclear. The J call may be mistaken, given a closer DNA end match to TRBJ2-1. CDR1 and CDR2 (germline): MNHEY, SVGEGT. The CDR3 contains 18 residues. The CDR3 region is CASSYSLPPSYSYNEQFF. In nucleotides, the CDR3 is TGTGCCAGCAGTTATTCGCTTCCCCCTTCTTACTCCTACAATGAGCAGTTCTTC.

The chain uses TRBV6-5 and TRBJ2-5; D possibly corresponds to TRBD2 (6 bases). The DNA end lines up better with TRBJ2-1; the J call may be wrong. The CDR3 has 12 residues. Looked up from germline, CDR1 is MNHEY and CDR2 is SVGAGI. CDR3 protein: CASGRSYNEQFF. DNA for the CDR3: TGTGCCAGCGGGAGGTCATACAATGAGCAGTTCTTC.

J is TRBJ2-1 and V is TRBV29-1; D perhaps matches TRBD2 (6 bases). V was trimmed by 6 bases and J by 2 bases, leaving 11 bases between them. The germline CDR1 and CDR2 sequences are SQVTM and ANQGSEA. The CDR3 has 13 amino acids. The CDR3: CSVRRTTYNEQFF. CDR3 in DNA: TGCAGCGTCCGCAGGACTACCTACAATGAGCAGTTCTTC.

J is TRBJ1-4 and V is TRBV9; D not resolved. Trimming pared 5 bases from V and 5 bases from J, leaving 10 bases between. This CDR3 has 13 amino acids. In germline, CDR1 is SGDLS, CDR2 YYNGEE. CDR3 bases: TGTGCCAGCAGAGGTGGAGAAAATGAAAAACTGTTTTTT. It codes for CASRGGENEKLFF.

The chain employs TRBV29-1 and TRBJ2-7; D tentatively fits TRBD1 or TRBD2 (6 bases each). The germline V gene has CDR1 SQVTM and CDR2 ANQGSEA. The ends were cut back, 0 bases at V and 3 bases at J, with 15 bases in the middle. This CDR3 region has 15 residues. CDR3 DNA: TGCAGCGTTGAAGATAGGGGGACTCCTTTCTACGAGCAGTACTTC. Its protein product is CSVEDRGTPFYEQYF.

On this clonotype: At one boundary the junction diverges from the germline segment, which might be a read error. V and J are TRBV5-1 and TRBJ2-7; 9 positions match TRBD2. CDR3 length equals 15 residues. Germline CDR1 reads SGHRS; CDR2 reads YFSETQ. CDR3 amino acids: CASSYVAGDSYKQYF. The CDR3 DNA reads as TGCGCCAGCAGCTACGTAGCGGGAGACTCCTACAAGCAGTACTTC.

This clonotype was detected a few times. The chain recombines TRBV29-1 with TRBJ2-1; possibly TRBD1 or TRBD2 for D (5 bases each). CDR1 is SQVTM and CDR2 is ANQGSEA in the germline V gene. This CDR3 comprises 13 residues. V was cut by 0 bases and J by 5 bases, with 8 bases left in between. CDR3 coding DNA: TGCAGCGTTGAAGAGGGACCGAACAATGAGCAGTTCTTC. It yields the protein CSVEEGPNNEQFF.

This clonotype was picked up a small number of times. The chain recombines TRBV6-1 with TRBJ2-6; D is unclear. Germline V CDR1 and CDR2: MNHNS, SASEGT. CDR3 length equals 14 residues. V lost 7 bases to trimming and J lost 2 bases, with 9 bases between them. The CDR3 DNA reads TGTGCCAGCACCCTAGAGGCTGGGGCCAACGTCCTGACTTTC. Translated: CASTLEAGANVLTF.

The chain links TRBV28 to TRBJ2-5, with 7 bases aligning to TRBD2. Germline V gives CDR1 MDHEN, CDR2 SYDVKM. The J segment lost 1 base and the V segment lost 2 bases, leaving 7 bases of the junction unmatched. CDR3 length: 16 amino acids. The CDR3 nucleotides are TGTGCCAGCAGTTTAGGGGGGAGGGCCCCCCAAGAGACCCAGTACTTC. Its translation is CASSLGGRAPQETQYF.

This clonotype has more than one count but fewer than ten. The chain joins TRBV7-8 to TRBJ2-3; a possible D gene is TRBD1 (5 bases). The J call may be wrong; the DNA end is better matched by TRBJ1-5. Germline lookup yields CDR1 SGHVS and CDR2 FQNEAQ. The CDR3 totals 16 residues. CDR3 coding DNA: TGTGCCAGCAGCTTACCCTGGGGGGAGGGCCCAGATACGCAGCATTTT. Amino acid sequence: CASSLPWGEGPDTQHF.

V and J are TRBV4-1 and TRBJ2-4; TRBD2 is a possible D gene (6 bases). This CDR3 has 14 residues. Trimming pared 7 bases from V and 0 bases from J, leaving 10 bases between. Germline V CDR1 and CDR2: MGHRA, YSYEKL. This CDR3 reads CASKGTVAKNIQYF. CDR3 sequence (DNA): TGCGCCAGCAAGGGGACTGTAGCCAAAAACATTCAGTACTTC.